This T cell receptor (beta chain) came from a study of spatial heterogeneity in lung cancer. This clonotype came up many times. Germline values: CDR1 MNHEY, CDR2 SVGEGT. Trimming removed 4 bases from V and 7 bases from J, with 8 bases in between. The CDR3 is 12 residues long. Noted time point: sample taken at primary tumor resection. Each CDR3 protein is one row after TCRdb ran MiXCR on the 5' RACE reads. The table shows 60,000 to 90,000 distinct CDR3 sequences, with under 8.5% occurring only once. The starting material was PBMCs, obtained at surgery. The sequence was collected from a male donor with early-stage non-small cell lung cancer. V is TRBV6-2 or TRBV6-3 and J is TRBJ2-1, with no clear D. The CDR3 sequence is CASSLRVNEQFF. The CDR3 DNA sequence: TGTGCCAGCAGTTTACGGGTAAATGAGCAGTTCTTC.